The 5 T cell receptor beta chains presented below share a single source sample, sequenced in a study of OX40 agonist ivuxolimab in advanced cancers. Using immunoSEQ multiplex PCR, the repertoire was profiled, and TCRdb retains in-frame clones only, with some absent. This sample yields under 80,000 clones, of which approximately 93% are seen a single time; roughly 6.7% belongs to the top ten. Specimen: CD4+ or CD8+ T cells sorted from blood, collected in a trial of the OX40 agonist ivuxolimab. The receptors were sampled from an adult with an advanced solid tumor such as melanoma, head and neck, liver or kidney cancer.

This sequence joins TRBV11-2 and TRBJ2-1, with D uncertain. CDR3 length equals 14 residues. Between the trimmed V and J ends, which lost 7 bases and 6 bases, there was a span of 16 bases. Germline V gene data show CDR1 as SGHAT and CDR2 as FQNNGV. CDR3 in DNA: TGTGCCAGCACCCTGGGTAAGAGACTCAATGAGCAGTTCTTC. Its translation is CASTLGKRLNEQFF.

The chain is built from TRBV5-4 and TRBJ1-1, with D perhaps matching TRBD1 (6 bases). CDR3 length: 13 residues. CDR1 SGHNT and CDR2 YYREEE come from the germline V gene (reference sequence). V lost 4 bases and J lost 1, with 8 bases in between. CDR3 in amino acids: CASSVGQNTEAFF. CDR3 nucleotide sequence: TGTGCCAGCAGCGTGGGACAGAACACTGAAGCTTTCTTT.

V is TRBV15 and J is TRBJ2-7, with D unresolved. CDR1 and CDR2 from the germline V gene are LNHNV and YYDKDF (reference sequence). The CDR3 covers 16 residues. V was shortened by 2 bases and J by 3 bases, with 17 bases between the two germline ends. The CDR3 loop is CATSRTQTGYYYEQYF. CDR3 DNA sequence: TGTGCCACCAGCAGAACTCAAACGGGTTACTACTACGAGCAGTACTTC.

The sample holds one count of this clone. The germline gene is not matched at one end of the junction; a read error may be the cause. This sequence joins TRBV5-1 and TRBJ2-1; 10 bases line up with TRBD2. The CDR3 extends over 16 amino acids. Germline V lookup: CDR1 SGHRS, CDR2 YFSETQ. The CDR3 reads CASSLALAGDYSEQFF. CDR3 in DNA: TGCGCCAGCAGCCTTGCCCTAGCGGGGGATTACAGTGAGCAGTTCTTC. Full variable domain (outside the CDR3, taken from reference TRBV5-1 and TRBJ2-1): KAGVTQTPRYLIKTRGQQVTLSCSPISGHRSVSWYQQTPGQGLQFLFEYFSETQRNKGNFPGRFSGRQFSNSRSEMNVSTLELGDSALYLCASSLALAGDYSEQFFGPGTRLTVL.

This clone was counted once. The chain uses TRBV11-2 and TRBJ2-7; perhaps TRBD2 as D (5 bases). V lost 5 bases and J 5 bases, leaving 19 bases between the germline ends. Germline-derived CDR1 and CDR2 are SGHAT and FQNNGV. This CDR3 comprises 15 residues. Written as DNA, the CDR3 is TGTGCCAGCAGCCCAGTTCCCCCACTAGTCCACGAGCAGTACTTC. This gives the protein CASSPVPPLVHEQYF.